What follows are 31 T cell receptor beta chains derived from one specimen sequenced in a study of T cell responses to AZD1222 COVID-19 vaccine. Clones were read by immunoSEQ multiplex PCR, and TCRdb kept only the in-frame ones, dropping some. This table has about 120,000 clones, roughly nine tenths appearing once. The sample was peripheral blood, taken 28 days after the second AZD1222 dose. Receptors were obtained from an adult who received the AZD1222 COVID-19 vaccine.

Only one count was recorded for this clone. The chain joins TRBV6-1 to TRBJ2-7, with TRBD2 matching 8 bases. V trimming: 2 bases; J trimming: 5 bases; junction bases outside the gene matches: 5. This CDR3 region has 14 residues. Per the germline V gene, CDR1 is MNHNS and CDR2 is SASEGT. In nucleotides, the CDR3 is TGTGCCAGCAGTGAATCAGCGGGAGTGGACGAGCAGTACTTC. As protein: CASSESAGVDEQYF.

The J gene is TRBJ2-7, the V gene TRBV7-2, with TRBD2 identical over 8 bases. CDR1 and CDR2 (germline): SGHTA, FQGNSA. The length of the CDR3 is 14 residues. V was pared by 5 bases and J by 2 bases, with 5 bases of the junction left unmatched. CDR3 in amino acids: CASSPLADAYEQYF. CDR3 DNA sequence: TGTGCCAGCAGCCCACTAGCGGATGCCTACGAGCAGTACTTC.

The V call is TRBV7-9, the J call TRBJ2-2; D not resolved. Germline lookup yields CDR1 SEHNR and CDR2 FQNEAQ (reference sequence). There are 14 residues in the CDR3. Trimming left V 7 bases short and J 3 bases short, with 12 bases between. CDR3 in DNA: TGTGCCAGCACCTACACCCTTGACACCGGGGAGCTGTTTTTT. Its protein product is CASTYTLDTGELFF.

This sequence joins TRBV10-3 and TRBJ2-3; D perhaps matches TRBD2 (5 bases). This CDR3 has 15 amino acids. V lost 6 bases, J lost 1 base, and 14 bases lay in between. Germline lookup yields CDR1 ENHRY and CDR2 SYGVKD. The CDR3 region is CAIRDVAGRTDTQYF. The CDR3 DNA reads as TGTGCCATCAGGGACGTCGCGGGTCGCACAGATACGCAGTATTTT.

The CDR3: CASSYPTGELFF. CDR3 bases: TGTGCCAGCAGTTACCCTACCGGGGAGCTGTTTTTT. This rearrangement joins TRBV6-5 to TRBJ2-2, with no clear D. Per germline, CDR1 MNHEY and CDR2 SVGAGI. V was trimmed by 2 bases and J by 5 bases, leaving 3 bases between them. This CDR3 region has 12 residues.

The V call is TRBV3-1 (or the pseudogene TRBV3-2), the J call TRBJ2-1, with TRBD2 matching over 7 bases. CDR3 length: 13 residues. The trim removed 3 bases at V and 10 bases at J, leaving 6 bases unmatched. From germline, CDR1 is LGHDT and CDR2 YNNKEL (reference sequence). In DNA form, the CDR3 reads TGTGCCAGCAGCCAGACTAGCCGAGGCGAGCAGTTCTTC. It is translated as CASSQTSRGEQFF.

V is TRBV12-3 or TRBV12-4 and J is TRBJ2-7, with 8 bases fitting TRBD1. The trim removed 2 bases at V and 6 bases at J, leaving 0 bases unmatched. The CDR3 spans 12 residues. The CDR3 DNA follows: TGTGCCAGCAGTTTAACAGGGGGCGAGCAGTACTTC. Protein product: CASSLTGGEQYF.

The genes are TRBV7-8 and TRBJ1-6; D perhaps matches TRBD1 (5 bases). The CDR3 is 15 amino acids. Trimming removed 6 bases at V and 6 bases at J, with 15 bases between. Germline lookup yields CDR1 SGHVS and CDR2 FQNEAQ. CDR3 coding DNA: TGTGCCAGCAGAGTTTTAGGGACGGGTAATTCACCCCTCCACTTT. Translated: CASRVLGTGNSPLHF.

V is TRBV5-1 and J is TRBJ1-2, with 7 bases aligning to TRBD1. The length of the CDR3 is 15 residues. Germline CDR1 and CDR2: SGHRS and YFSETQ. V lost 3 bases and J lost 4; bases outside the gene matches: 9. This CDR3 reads CASSSGQTEIYGYTF. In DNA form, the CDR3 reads TGCGCCAGCAGCTCGGGACAGACGGAGATCTATGGCTACACCTTC.

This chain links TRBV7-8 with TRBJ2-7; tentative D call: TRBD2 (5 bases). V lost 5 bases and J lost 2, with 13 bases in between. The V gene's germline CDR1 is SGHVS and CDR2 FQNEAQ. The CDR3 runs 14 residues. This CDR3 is CASSNPGMTYEQYF. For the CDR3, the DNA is TGTGCCAGCAGCAACCCCGGGATGACCTACGAGCAGTACTTC.

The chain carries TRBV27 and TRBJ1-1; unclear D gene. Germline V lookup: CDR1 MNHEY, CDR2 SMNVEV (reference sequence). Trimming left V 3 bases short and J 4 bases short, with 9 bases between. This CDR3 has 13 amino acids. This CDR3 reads CASSFTAVTEAFF. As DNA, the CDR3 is TGTGCCAGCAGTTTCACGGCCGTCACTGAAGCTTTCTTT.

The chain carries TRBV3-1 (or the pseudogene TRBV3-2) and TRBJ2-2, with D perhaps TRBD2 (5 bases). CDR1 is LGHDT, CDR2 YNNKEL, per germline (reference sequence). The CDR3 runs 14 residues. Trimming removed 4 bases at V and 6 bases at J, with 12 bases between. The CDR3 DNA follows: TGTGCCAGCAGCCCCATAGTGGGAGCCGGGGAGCTGTTTTTT. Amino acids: CASSPIVGAGELFF.

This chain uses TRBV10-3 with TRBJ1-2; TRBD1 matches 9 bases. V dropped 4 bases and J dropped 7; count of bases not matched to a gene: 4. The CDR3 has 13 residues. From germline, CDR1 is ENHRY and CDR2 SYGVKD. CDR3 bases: TGTGCCATCAGTGTACAGGGGGCATCTGGCTACACCTTC. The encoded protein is CAISVQGASGYTF.

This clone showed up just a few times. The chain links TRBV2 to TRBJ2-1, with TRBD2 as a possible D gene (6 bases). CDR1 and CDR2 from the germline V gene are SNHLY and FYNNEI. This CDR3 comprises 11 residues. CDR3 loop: CANRRGNEQFF. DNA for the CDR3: TGTGCAAATCGGAGGGGCAATGAGCAGTTCTTC.

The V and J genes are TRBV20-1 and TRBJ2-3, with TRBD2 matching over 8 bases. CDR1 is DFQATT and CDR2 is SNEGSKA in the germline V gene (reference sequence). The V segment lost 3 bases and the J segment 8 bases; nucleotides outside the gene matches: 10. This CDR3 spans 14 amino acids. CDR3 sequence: CSASTERELGTQYF. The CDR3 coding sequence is TGCAGTGCTAGTACCGAGCGGGAGTTGGGTACGCAGTATTTT.

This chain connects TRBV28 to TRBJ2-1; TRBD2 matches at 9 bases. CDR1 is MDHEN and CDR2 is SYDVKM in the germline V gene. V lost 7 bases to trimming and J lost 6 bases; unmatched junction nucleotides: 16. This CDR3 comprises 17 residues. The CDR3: CASTLGLAFASRNEQFF. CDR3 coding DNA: TGTGCCAGCACCCTGGGACTAGCTTTCGCTTCGCGCAATGAGCAGTTCTTC.

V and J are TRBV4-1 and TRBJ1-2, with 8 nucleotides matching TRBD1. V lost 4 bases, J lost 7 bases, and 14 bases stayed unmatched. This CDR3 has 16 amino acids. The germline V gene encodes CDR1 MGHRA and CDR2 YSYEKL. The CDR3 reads CASSPGQVEEDSGYTF. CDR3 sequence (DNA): TGCGCCAGCAGCCCGGGACAGGTGGAGGAAGATTCTGGCTACACCTTC.

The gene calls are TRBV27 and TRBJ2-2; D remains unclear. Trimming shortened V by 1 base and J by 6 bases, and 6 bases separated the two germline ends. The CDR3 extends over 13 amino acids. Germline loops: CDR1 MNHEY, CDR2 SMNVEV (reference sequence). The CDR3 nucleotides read TGTGCCAGCAGTTTATTCGTGTCCGGGGAGCTGTTTTTT. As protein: CASSLFVSGELFF.

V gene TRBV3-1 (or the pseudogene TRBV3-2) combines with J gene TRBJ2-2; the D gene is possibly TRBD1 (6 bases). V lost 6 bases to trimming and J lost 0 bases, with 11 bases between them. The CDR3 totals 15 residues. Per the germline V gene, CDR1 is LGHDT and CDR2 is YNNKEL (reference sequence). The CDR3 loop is CASRHRVANTGELFF. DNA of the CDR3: TGTGCCAGCAGGCACAGGGTGGCGAACACCGGGGAGCTGTTTTTT.

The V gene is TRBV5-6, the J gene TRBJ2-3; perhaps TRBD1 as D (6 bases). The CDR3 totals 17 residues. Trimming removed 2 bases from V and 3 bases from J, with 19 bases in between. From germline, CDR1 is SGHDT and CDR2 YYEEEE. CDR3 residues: CASSLAHRDTRTDTQYF. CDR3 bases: TGTGCCAGCAGCTTAGCCCACAGGGACACGAGAACAGATACGCAGTATTTT.

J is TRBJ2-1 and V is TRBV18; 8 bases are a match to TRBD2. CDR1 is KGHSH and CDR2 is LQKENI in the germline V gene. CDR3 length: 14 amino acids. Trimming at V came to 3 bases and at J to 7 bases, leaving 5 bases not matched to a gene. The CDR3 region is CASSPGLGLNEQFF. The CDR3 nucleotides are TGTGCCAGCTCACCGGGACTAGGATTGAATGAGCAGTTCTTC. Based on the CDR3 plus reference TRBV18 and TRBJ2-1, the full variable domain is NAGVMQNPRHLVRRRGQEARLRCSPMKGHSHVYWYRQLPEEGLKFMVYLQKENIIDESGMPKERFSAEFPKEGPSILRIQQVVRGDSAAYFCASSPGLGLNEQFFGPGTRLTVL.

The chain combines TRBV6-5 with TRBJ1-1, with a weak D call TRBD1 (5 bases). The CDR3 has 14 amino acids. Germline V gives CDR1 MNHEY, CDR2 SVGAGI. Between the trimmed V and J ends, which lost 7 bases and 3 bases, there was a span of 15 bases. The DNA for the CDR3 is TGTGCCAGCACTTGGGGCGCTCTGGACACTGAAGCTTTCTTT. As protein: CASTWGALDTEAFF.

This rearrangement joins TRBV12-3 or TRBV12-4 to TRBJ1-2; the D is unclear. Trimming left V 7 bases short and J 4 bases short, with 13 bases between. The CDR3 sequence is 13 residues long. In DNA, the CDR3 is TGTGCCAGCATGGTGGGAAATTTCTATGGCTACACCTTC. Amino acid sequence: CASMVGNFYGYTF.

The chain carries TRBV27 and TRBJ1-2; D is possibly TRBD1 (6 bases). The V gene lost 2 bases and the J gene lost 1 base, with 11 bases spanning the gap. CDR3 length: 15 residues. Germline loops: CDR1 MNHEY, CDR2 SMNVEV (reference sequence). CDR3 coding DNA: TGTGCCAGCAGTTTAAGGGGGGGTGGTAACTATGGCTACACCTTC. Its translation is CASSLRGGGNYGYTF.

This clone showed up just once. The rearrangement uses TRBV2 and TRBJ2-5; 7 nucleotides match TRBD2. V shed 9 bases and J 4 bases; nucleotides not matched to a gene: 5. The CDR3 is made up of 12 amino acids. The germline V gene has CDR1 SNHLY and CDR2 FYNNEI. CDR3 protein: CARRLAGETQYF. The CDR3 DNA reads TGTGCCAGGAGACTAGCAGGAGAGACCCAGTACTTC.

DNA for the CDR3: TGTGCCTCGGGGGGCGGGAACGAGCAGTACTTC. This translates into CASGGGNEQYF. The J gene is TRBJ2-7, the V gene TRBV10-3; weak D call: TRBD2 (7 bases). Germline V gene sequence: CDR1 ENHRY, CDR2 SYGVKD. This CDR3 contains 11 residues. V dropped 11 bases and J dropped 5 bases, with 13 bases sitting between them.

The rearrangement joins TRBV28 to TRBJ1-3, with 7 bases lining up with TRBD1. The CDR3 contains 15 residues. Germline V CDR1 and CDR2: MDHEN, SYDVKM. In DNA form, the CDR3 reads TGTGGCACGTGGGGGGGACAGATCTCTGGAAACACCATATATTTT. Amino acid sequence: CGTWGGQISGNTIYF.

DNA for the CDR3: TGTGCCAGCAGTAAGACGACGGCCCAAGAGACCCAGTACTTC. Its protein is CASSKTTAQETQYF. This chain uses TRBV28 with TRBJ2-5; unclear D gene. The CDR3 sequence is 14 residues long. V was trimmed by 5 bases and J by 1 base, leaving 11 bases between them. From germline, CDR1 is MDHEN and CDR2 SYDVKM.

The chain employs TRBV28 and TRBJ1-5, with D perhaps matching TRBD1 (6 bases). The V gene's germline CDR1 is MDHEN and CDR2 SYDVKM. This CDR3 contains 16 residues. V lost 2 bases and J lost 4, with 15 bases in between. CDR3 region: CASSLIHRVGNQPQHF. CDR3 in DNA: TGTGCCAGCAGTTTAATTCACAGGGTTGGAAATCAGCCCCAGCATTTT.

In DNA, the CDR3 is TGCAGTGCTAGTCTGGGCAGGGGGCCATATGGCTACACCTTC. Protein: CSASLGRGPYGYTF. The chain recombines TRBV20-1 with TRBJ1-2; 8 bases are a match to TRBD1. Germline V gene data show CDR1 as DFQATT and CDR2 as SNEGSKA (reference sequence). The V and J ends lost 3 bases and 5 bases, in that order; junction bases with no gene match: 8. The CDR3 covers 14 residues.

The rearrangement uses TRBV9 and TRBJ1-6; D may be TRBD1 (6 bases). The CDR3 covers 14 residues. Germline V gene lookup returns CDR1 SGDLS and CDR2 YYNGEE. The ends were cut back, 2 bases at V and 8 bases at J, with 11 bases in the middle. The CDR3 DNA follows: TGTGCCAGCAGCGTCGGTACAGGGTATTCACCCCTCCACTTT. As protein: CASSVGTGYSPLHF.